This is a list of T cell receptor beta chains from one sample in a study of spatial heterogeneity in lung cancer. Via MiXCR, TCRdb re-called the 5' RACE reads, giving one row per CDR3 protein. In the table there are about 52,000 distinct CDR3 sequences, roughly 7.4% of which are singletons. This specimen was PBMCs, taken at follow-up. Every receptor here comes from a female donor with early-stage non-small cell lung cancer. Both conserved end residues are part of each CDR3. A D gene is named only where the DNA matches it firmly. A row's size may be missing; if present it is once, few, many or a size class.

D gene	J gene	clone size	V gene	CDR3 DNA	CDR3 protein
TRBD2	TRBJ2-3	.	TRBV30	TGTGCCTGGAGGCTCCGGGGGGGCACAGATACGCAGTATTTT	CAWRLRGGTDTQYF
.	TRBJ1-2	many	TRBV4-1	TGCGCCAGCAGCTATACAGGAGGGGATGGCTACACCTTC	CASSYTGGDGYTF
TRBD2	TRBJ2-3	.	TRBV7-6	TGTGCCAGCAGCCCAAGGCTAGCCCGGGGGGGGCCCGTAAACACAAATACGCAGTATTTT	CASSPRLARGGPVNTNTQYF
.	TRBJ2-1	few	TRBV12-3/TRBV12-4	TGTGCCAGCGAGAGGGTGAGCACCTACAATGAGCAGTTCTTC	CASERVSTYNEQFF
TRBD1	TRBJ2-2	.	TRBV24-1	TGTGCCACCAGTGATCTCGACAGGGACACCGGGGAGCTGTTTTTT	CATSDLDRDTGELFF
TRBD1	TRBJ2-3	many	TRBV13	TGTGCCAGCAGCCGAGGACAGGTGCGCACAGATACGCAGTATTTT	CASSRGQVRTDTQYF
.	TRBJ2-3	many	TRBV12-3/TRBV12-4	TGTGCCAGCAGCCTCACTTATGGGTCACCAGATACGCAGTATTTT	CASSLTYGSPDTQYF
TRBD1	TRBJ2-2	few	TRBV5-1	TGCGCCAGCAGCTTGGGAGACAGGGCCGGGGAGCTGTTTTTT	CASSLGDRAGELFF
.	TRBJ2-6	few	TRBV5-1	TGCGCCAGCAGGTCGGTAACCCTCTCTGGGGCCAACGTCCTGACTTTC	CASRSVTLSGANVLTF
TRBD1	TRBJ1-2	many	TRBV20-1	TGCAGTGCTAGACTGGGACAGTCCTATGGCTACACCTTC	CSARLGQSYGYTF
TRBD1	TRBJ1-1	many	TRBV20-1	TGCAGTGCTAGGGGGACAGGGGGGCCCAGAGAGTACACTGAAGCTTTCTTT	CSARGTGGPREYTEAFF
.	TRBJ2-7	many	TRBV4-3	TGCGCCAGCAGCCAGGGATGGCGCCCGGACTACGAGCAGTACTTC	CASSQGWRPDYEQYF
.	TRBJ2-3	many	TRBV10-3	TGTGCCACGGGCGGAGGTACAGATACGCAGTATTTT	CATGGGTDTQYF
.	TRBJ2-7	.	TRBV6-2/TRBV6-3	TGTGCCAGCAGTTACGCCGCGGGGATAAGCGAGCAGTACTTC	CASSYAAGISEQYF
.	TRBJ1-5	.	TRBV6-2/TRBV6-3	TGTGCCAGCAGTTTCCCAAGTCAGCCCCAGCATTTT	CASSFPSQPQHF
.	TRBJ2-7	many	TRBV7-9	TGTGCCAGCAGCTCCGGGTCGTCCTACGAGCAGTACTTC	CASSSGSSYEQYF
.	TRBJ1-6	many	TRBV7-8	TGTGCCAGCAGCCTAACAGGGCAGAATTCACCCCTCCACTTT	CASSLTGQNSPLHF
.	TRBJ2-7	.	TRBV4-3	TGCGCCAGCAGCCCTCGAGGGACGGAACCCTACGAGCAGTACTTC	CASSPRGTEPYEQYF
.	TRBJ2-7	few	TRBV3-1	TGTGCCAGCAGCCGAGGGCGCACCACTCTCGAGCAGTACTTC	CASSRGRTTLEQYF
.	TRBJ1-2	few	TRBV27	TGTGCCAGCAGTTTAGAATTTAGCAGGGCCAGTGGCTACACCTTC	CASSLEFSRASGYTF
TRBD2	TRBJ2-5	many	TRBV5-6	TGTGCCAGCAGCTTGAATAGCGGGGGGCGGGAGACCCAGTACTTC	CASSLNSGGRETQYF
TRBD1	TRBJ2-2	many	TRBV7-9	TGTGCCAGCAGCTCGACAGGGGATGGCACCGGGGAGCTGTTTTTT	CASSSTGDGTGELFF
TRBD1	TRBJ2-5	many	TRBV4-1	TGCGCCAGCAGCCAAGTAAGACAGGGATGGGAGACCCAGTACTTC	CASSQVRQGWETQYF
TRBD1	TRBJ2-6	.	TRBV20-1	TGCAGTGCTAGAACTGGGACAGGGGCTGGGTCCAACGTCCTGACTTTC	CSARTGTGAGSNVLTF
.	TRBJ2-3	many	TRBV20-1	TGCAGTGGACAACAAAGCACAGATACGCAGTATTTT	CSGQQSTDTQYF
.	TRBJ2-7	few	TRBV11-2	TGTGCCAGCAGCTTAAGCAGGTATTCCTACGAGCAGTACTTC	CASSLSRYSYEQYF
TRBD1	TRBJ2-5	few	TRBV7-6	TGTGCCAGCAGGACAGGGCCCCAAGAGACCCAGTACTTC	CASRTGPQETQYF
.	TRBJ2-1	.	TRBV7-9	TGTGCCAGCAGCTTAGTTGGACGGGGCCCAAATGAGCAGTTCTTC	CASSLVGRGPNEQFF
.	TRBJ2-1	few	TRBV3-1	TGTGCCAGCAGCCTCGGACTTAGCTCCTACAATGAGCAGTTCTTC	CASSLGLSSYNEQFF
.	TRBJ1-6	many	TRBV5-1	TGCGCCAGCAGCGTCGAACACGGCTATTCACCCCTCCACTTT	CASSVEHGYSPLHF
.	TRBJ1-4	many	TRBV28	TGTGCCAGCACCGGACCTACGGGAGAAAAACTGTTTTTT	CASTGPTGEKLFF
TRBD1	TRBJ1-1	.	TRBV30	TGTGCCTGGAGTGGTGGGTACCGCCTCGGGACAGGGAGGGGGAACACTGAAGCTTTCTTT	CAWSGGYRLGTGRGNTEAFF
TRBD1	TRBJ1-2	many	TRBV7-2	TGTGCCAGCACCGACAGGGCCCTTAGTGGCTACACCTTC	CASTDRALSGYTF
TRBD1	TRBJ2-5	many	TRBV12-3/TRBV12-4	TGTGCCAGCAAGAAAGGACAGGGAAGGGAGGAGACCCAGTACTTC	CASKKGQGREETQYF
.	TRBJ2-4	.	TRBV19	TGTGCCAGTAGTATAAGGGGACTAGCCAAAAACATTCAGTACTTC	CASSIRGLAKNIQYF
.	TRBJ1-6	many	TRBV7-2	TGTGCCAGCACCCCGGACGGTAATTCACCCCTCCACTTT	CASTPDGNSPLHF
TRBD2	TRBJ2-4	many	TRBV3-1	TGTGCCAGCAGCCGAGGCGGGGGAGCCAAAAACATTCAGTACTTC	CASSRGGGAKNIQYF
.	TRBJ2-3	many	TRBV4-1	TGCGCCAGCAGCCAAGCAAACACAGATACGCAGTATTTT	CASSQANTDTQYF
TRBD1	TRBJ2-1	few	TRBV20-1	TGCAGTGCCGGCTGGGACAGGGGGTACAATGAGCAGTTCTTC	CSAGWDRGYNEQFF
.	TRBJ2-3	.	TRBV5-4	TGTGCCAGCAGCCGTCGGGGAGATACGCAGTATTTT	CASSRRGDTQYF
TRBD1	TRBJ2-3	many	TRBV6-2/TRBV6-3	TGTGCCAGCAGTTACGTAATCGGGGGTGGACAGGGAGCCGTGGATACGCAGTATTTT	CASSYVIGGGQGAVDTQYF
.	TRBJ2-7	many	TRBV5-1	TGCGCCAGCAGCTGGGGGGACAGCTCCTACGAGCAGTACTTC	CASSWGDSSYEQYF
TRBD2	TRBJ2-5	.	TRBV20-1	TGCAGTGCTTATACCGCCAGCGGGGGGGTCGCTGAGACCCAGTACTTC	CSAYTASGGVAETQYF
.	TRBJ1-1	many	TRBV20-1	TGCAGTGCTAGAGGCGGACAGAGGAACACTGAAGCTTTCTTT	CSARGGQRNTEAFF